This TCR beta chain was recorded in a study of Graves' ophthalmopathy and Graves' hyperthyroidism. Study observations and caveats: Most expanded thyroid clonotypes above 0.001 frequency also appeared in blood. Progression of ophthalmopathy was predicted by the model with about 66% sensitivity and under 75% specificity.

This clonotype came up many times. Its antigen is still unknown. Researchers turned away patients with other autoimmune diseases, uncontrolled infections, pregnancy or lactation. A diagnosis was made from clinical symptoms together with serum thyroxine, TRAb, thyroid ultrasound and orbital computed tomography. Amplifying from RNA transcripts, the study obtained TCR beta CDR3 regions. RT-PCR with HTBI primers came first, then second-round multiplex PCR. TCRdb redid the calling of the multiplex PCR reads with MiXCR, one entry per CDR3 protein. The sample contains over a million distinct CDR3 sequences, about 40% of which appear only once. The V and J ends lost 1 base and 9 bases respectively, with 13 bases between them. Looked up from germline, CDR1 is SGHTA and CDR2 is FQGNSA. The CDR3 is made up of 13 amino acids.

The sequence was collected from an adult man with Graves' hyperthyroidism. The chain is built from TRBV7-2 and TRBJ2-7; no firm D call. Sequencing was performed on peripheral blood or thyroid tissue (not recorded which). The CDR3 DNA is TGTGCCAGCAGCTTAGAGGCAAATCAGTGGCAGTACTTC. The encoded protein is CASSLEANQWQYF.